This T cell receptor (delta chain) was identified during a study of gamma-delta chains in newborns, infants, children. At the level of the study: Innate gammadelta T cells reportedly expand polyclonally right after birth, driven by microbial exposure, per the title.

This clone is labeled as medium-sized (0.01 to 0.1%). The J segment lost 0 bases and the V segment lost 5 bases, leaving 10 bases of the junction unmatched. The germline V gene encodes CDR1 GEAIGNYY and CDR2 EKD. The CDR3 consists of 20 residues. TCRdb repeated clone calling on the reads with CATT. The sample holds over 6,500 delta-chain clones, 2.1% seen once. The chain joins TRDV2 to TRDJ3; TRDD3 matches 12 bases. Sample: blood. The receptor's source is a child who was a newborn, infant or young child, either healthy, febrile or measles-vaccinated (not recorded which). CDR3 DNA: TGTGCCTGTGTCGCACTGGGGGATACACCCCTCTCCTGGGACACCCGACAGATGTTTTTC. Its translation is CACVALGDTPLSWDTRQMFF.